This TCR beta chain stems from a study of shared clonotypes between healthy human individuals. Study as a whole: Three plates each covered CD4 naive and memory; CD8 naive two, CD8 memory one.

TCRdb keeps only in-frame clones here, not all; method: immunoSEQ multiplex PCR. The top ten clones hold more than 0.85% of a sample with around 1.1 million clones, 70% to 85% of them seen once. With respect to this clone: Given a far larger clone just one base away, this is likely a sequencing read error.

The CDR3 is 16 amino acids. V gave up 5 bases and J gave up 4 bases, with 21 bases separating them. CDR1 is MDHEN and CDR2 is SYDVKM in the germline V gene. The V call is TRBV28, the J call TRBJ2-7; D may be TRBD2 (6 bases). The specimen sequenced was memory CD4+ T cells from PBMCs. As for subset: CD45RA-negative fraction. This sequence originates from a man younger than 35 in good health. Some clones in this sample may be carry-over from other donors' samples. CDR3: CASSPQLGRGKYEQYF. CDR3 coding DNA: TGTGCCAGCAGTCCTCAACTAGGACGGGGGAAGTACGAGCAGTACTTC.